Each of the 28 T cell receptor gamma chains below was sequenced from the same sample in a study of γδ T cells in repeated Plasmodium falciparum infection. Bulk repertoires came from Vgamma9/Vdelta2+ or Vdelta2-negative gammadelta T cells flow-sorted from PBMC. TCRdb re-called the multiplex PCR reads via CATT. The top ten hold approximately 20% of the sample, which has some 32,000 gamma-chain clones, almost 1.5% seen once. The sample comprised gamma-delta T cells from blood. These receptors came from a pool of human donors (malaria-infected and uninfected, not separated).

This clone was counted a few times. TCRdb has a much larger clone's protein, which differs at residue 9 from the translation of this DNA, likely because of a read error; what is shown is the protein translated from the DNA. The J gene is uncalled and the V gene is TRGV3. CDR1 and CDR2 from the germline V gene are VTNTFY and YDVSTARD (reference sequence). This CDR3 comprises 11 residues. As DNA, the CDR3 is TGTGCCACCTGGGACAATGTTCGGGAACTCTTT. This gives the protein CATWDNVRELF.

This clone was seen at least ten times. This probably arose from a read error, given a far larger clone one base away. Other DNA sequences within the sample encode an identical CDR3. The chain combines TRGV9 with TRGJP. As TCRdb names no J gene, one was assigned here on the basis of a DNA match to germline. CDR1 and CDR2 (germline): GITISATS, ISYDGTV (reference sequence). The CDR3 spans 18 residues. The CDR3 DNA reads TGTGCCTTGTGGGAGGTACCCTCGCAAGAGTTAGGCAAAAAAATCAAGGTATTT. It specifies CALWEVPSQELGKKIKVF.

This clone was recorded many times. The junction does not match germline at one end; this may be a read error. CDR3 in amino acids: CTTWDSDWIKTF. For the CDR3, the DNA is TGTACCACCTGGGATAGTGATTGGATCAAGACGTTT. The chain employs TRGV8 and TRGJP2. The length of the CDR3 is 12 residues. The V gene's germline CDR1 is VENAVY and CDR2 YDSYNSRV.

As to this clone: A read error likely explains why the TCRdb protein, taken from a much larger clone, differs from this DNA's translation at residue 10; the protein shown is translated from the DNA. The rearrangement links TRGV9 to TRGJP. No J segment appears in TCRdb, so it was assigned here by matching the sequence to germline. V shed 2 bases, J shed 8 bases, and the junction held 12 bases outside the gene matches. CDR1 is GITISATS, CDR2 ISYDGTV, per germline (reference sequence). The CDR3 loop spans 18 amino acids. Written as DNA, the CDR3 is TGTGCCTTGTGGGAGGGCTTAACGAAAAAGTTGGGCAAAAAAATCAAGGTATTT. Amino acids: CALWEGLTKKLGKKIKVF.

Of note for this clone: The protein held in TCRdb is that of a much larger clone and does not match this DNA's translation at residue 7, likely because of a read error; the protein shown is translated from the DNA. This chain joins TRGV5 and TRGJP2. Assignment of the J gene here rests on matching the DNA to germline, because TCRdb gives none. Germline-derived CDR1 and CDR2 are VINAFY and YDVSNSKD. Trimming at V came to 9 bases and at J to 12 bases, leaving 10 bases not matched to a gene. This CDR3 is 11 amino acids long. For the CDR3, the DNA is TGTGCCACCCCCCGAAGAGGGATCAAGACGTTT. The encoded protein is CATPRRGIKTF.

This chain joins TRGV3 and TRGJ1 or TRGJ2. TCRdb is silent on the J gene; assignment here came from matching the DNA to germline. CDR1 VTNTFY and CDR2 YDVSTARD come from the germline V gene (reference sequence). Trimming cost V 2 bases and J 2 bases; bases outside gene matches: 6. There are 14 residues in the CDR3. DNA of the CDR3: TGTGCCACCTGGGACACTCCTCATTATTATAAGAAACTCTTT. This sequence encodes CATWDTPHYYKKLF.

The sample holds a few counts of this clone. TCRdb's protein, taken from a much larger clone, differs from this DNA's translation at residue 9, likely owing to a read error; the protein displayed comes from the DNA. The V gene is given as TRGV9, and no J gene call is available. The length of the CDR3 is 11 residues. Germline CDR1 GITISATS, CDR2 ISYDGTV (reference sequence). The CDR3 region has the DNA TGTGCCTTGTGGGAGGCCAATAAGAGACTCTTT. Its protein product is CALWEANKRLF.

This sequence joins TRGV9 and TRGJ1 or TRGJ2. TCRdb does not report a J gene; here it was assigned by matching the DNA to germline references. With 3 bases clipped from V and 0 bases from J, the junction kept 14 bases outside the gene matches. Germline V gene lookup returns CDR1 GITISATS and CDR2 ISYDGTV (reference sequence). This CDR3 has 17 amino acids. The CDR3 bases are TGTGCCTTGTGGGAGACCCAAGGGCTATCGAATTATTATAAGAAACTCTTT. Protein: CALWETQGLSNYYKKLF.

Comment on this clone: The protein held in TCRdb is that of a much larger clone and does not match this DNA's translation at residue 2, likely because of a read error; the protein shown is translated from the DNA. The rearrangement joins TRGV4 to TRGJ1 or TRGJ2. TCRdb gives no J gene; it was assigned here by matching the DNA to germline. The CDR3 runs to 13 residues. The germline V gene has CDR1 EGSTGY and CDR2 YDSYTSSV. The CDR3 bases are TGTACCACCTGGGATTCCGTGGGTTATAAGAAACTCTTT. Translation: CTTWDSVGYKKLF.

To note about this clone: TCRdb's protein, taken from a much larger clone, differs from this DNA's translation at residue 3, likely owing to a read error; the protein displayed comes from the DNA. V is TRGV3 and J is TRGJ1 or TRGJ2. The J gene, left out of TCRdb, was set here by checking the DNA against germline. The CDR3 has 13 residues. The germline V gene has CDR1 VTNTFY and CDR2 YDVSTARD (reference sequence). The CDR3 bases are TGTGCCCCCTGGGACAGGCCAGCGGTAGGGAAACTCTTT. Amino acid sequence: CAPWDRPAVGKLF.

As to this clone: TCRdb's protein, taken from a much larger clone, differs from this DNA's translation at residue 2, likely owing to a read error; the protein displayed comes from the DNA. The chain carries TRGV4 and TRGJ1 or TRGJ2. TCRdb is silent on the J gene; assignment here came from matching the DNA to germline. Germline loops: CDR1 EGSTGY, CDR2 YDSYTSSV. The CDR3 contains 13 residues. CDR3 in DNA: TGTACCACCTGGGTTACGAATTATTATAAGAAACTCTTT. This encodes CTTWVTNYYKKLF.

This clone was seen at least ten times. This probably arose from a read error, given a far larger clone one base away. This same CDR3 is encoded by further DNA sequences in the sample. This chain connects TRGV9 to TRGJP. This CDR3 is 17 amino acids long. Germline trimming cut 2 bases from V and 7 bases from J; bases unmatched to any gene: 8. Germline CDR1 reads GITISATS; CDR2 reads ISYDGTV (reference sequence). The CDR3 coding sequence is TGTGCCTTGTGGGAGGACTCCAGCGAGTTGGGCAAAAAAATCAAGGTATTT. Residues: CALWEDSSELGKKIKVF.

Of note for this clone: The protein TCRdb gives is from a much larger clone and does not agree with this DNA's translation at residue 4, likely a read error; the protein shown here comes from the DNA. The genes are TRGV3 and TRGJP2. TCRdb is silent on the J gene; assignment here came from matching the DNA to germline. From germline, CDR1 is VTNTFY and CDR2 YDVSTARD (reference sequence). V lost 7 bases and J lost 7; bases outside the gene matches: 9. CDR3 length: 13 residues. The CDR3 sequence: CATCDLIDWIKTF. The CDR3, as DNA: TGTGCCACCTGTGACCTGATTGATTGGATCAAGACGTTT.

As regards this clone: A read error likely explains why the TCRdb protein, taken from a much larger clone, differs from this DNA's translation at residue 4; the protein shown is translated from the DNA. This CDR3 is CALRDPAWELGKKIKVF. CDR3 DNA: TGTGCCTTGCGGGACCCTGCGTGGGAGTTGGGCAAAAAAATCAAGGTATTT. This chain links TRGV9 with TRGJP. TCRdb is silent on the J gene; assignment here came from matching the DNA to germline. CDR1 GITISATS and CDR2 ISYDGTV come from the germline V gene (reference sequence). CDR3 length equals 17 residues.

This clone was observed at least ten times. A far larger clone is a single base away, which makes a read error likely. This CDR3 is also generated by other DNA sequences in the sample. In nucleotides, the CDR3 is TGTGCCCTGTGGGAGGTTTCTGGAGAGTTGGGCAAAAAAATCAAGGTATTT. Translation gives CALWEVSGELGKKIKVF. The rearrangement links TRGV9 to TRGJP. Germline V gene lookup returns CDR1 GITISATS and CDR2 ISYDGTV (reference sequence). The length of the CDR3 is 17 residues.

In this sample, this clone turned up a few times. This DNA's translation and the protein TCRdb lists, from a much larger clone, do not match at residue 7, likely due to a read error; the protein shown is translated from the DNA. The V and J genes are TRGV3 and TRGJ1 or TRGJ2. Here the J gene came from matching the DNA to germline, since TCRdb omits it. V shed 0 bases and J 12 bases; nucleotides not matched to a gene: 5. Germline lookup yields CDR1 VTNTFY and CDR2 YDVSTARD (reference sequence). CDR3 length equals 11 residues. The CDR3 spells CATWDRSGKLF. CDR3 DNA sequence: TGTGCCACCTGGGACAGGTCTGGGAAACTCTTT.

This clone was recorded at least ten times. A far more abundant clone sits one base away, making this likely a read error. Other nucleotide sequences from this sample produce the same CDR3. This rearrangement joins TRGV2 to TRGJ1 or TRGJ2. The CDR3 sequence is 16 residues long. From germline, CDR1 is EGSNGY and CDR2 YDSYNSKV. The chain's CDR3 is CATWDGILPNYYKKLF. CDR3 in DNA: TGCGCCACCTGGGACGGAATCCTTCCGAATTATTATAAGAAACTCTTT.

In this sample, this clone turned up many times. This same CDR3 is encoded by further DNA sequences in the sample. This chain uses TRGV9 with TRGJP. Germline CDR1 and CDR2: GITISATS and ISYDGTV (reference sequence). This CDR3 comprises 17 residues. V was clipped by 2 bases and J by 3 bases; unmatched bases: 4. CDR3 DNA sequence: TGTGCCTTGTGGGAGGCTCCGCAAGAGTTGGGCAAAAAAATCAAGGTATTT. Its protein is CALWEAPQELGKKIKVF.

Ten or more counts support this clone. This DNA's translation and the protein TCRdb lists, from a much larger clone, do not match at residue 12, likely due to a read error; the protein shown is translated from the DNA. The genes are TRGV9 and TRGJ1 or TRGJ2. The germline gives CDR1 GITISATS, CDR2 ISYDGTV (reference sequence). The CDR3 has 14 residues. The CDR3 DNA follows: TGTGCCTTGTGGGAGAGCGAGAATTATTATAAGAGACTCTTT. Its protein product is CALWESENYYKRLF.

This clone was counted a few times. The TCRdb protein, from a much larger clone, departs from this DNA's translation at residue 5, likely by read error; the protein shown derives from the DNA. The J gene went uncalled, whereas the V gene is TRGV4. In germline, CDR1 is EGSTGY, CDR2 YDSYTSSV. The CDR3 is 11 amino acids. In DNA form, the CDR3 reads TGTGCCACCTGGGGTGCGCGGGTTGGAGTCTTT. Protein: CATWGARVGVF.

A few counts support this clone. This likely came from a read error, as a far larger clone is one base away. Different DNA sequences within this sample yield the same CDR3. J gene calling gave no result, while the V gene is TRGV9. The CDR3 is 14 amino acids. Germline V lookup: CDR1 GITISATS, CDR2 ISYDGTV (reference sequence). This chain's CDR3 is CALWEVQRGPKKLF. CDR3 DNA sequence: TGTGCCTTGTGGGAGGTGCAGAGGGGGCCTAAGAAACTTTTT.

In its sample, this clone was seen many times. Being one base from a much bigger clone, this may be a read error. The chain uses TRGV5 and TRGJ1 or TRGJ2. The CDR3 is made up of 13 amino acids. V lost 0 bases and J lost 3; bases outside the gene matches: 2. The V gene's germline CDR1 is VINAFY and CDR2 YDVSNSKD. CDR3 in amino acids: CATWDRTYYKKLF. The CDR3 DNA follows: TGTGCCACCTGGGACAGGACTTATTATAAGAAACTCTTT.

This clone was detected ten times or more. A far larger clone is one nucleotide away, so this likely arose from a read error. This same CDR3 is encoded by further DNA sequences in the sample. The J gene has no call, while the V gene is TRGV2. This CDR3 spans 14 amino acids. The germline V gene encodes CDR1 EGSNGY and CDR2 YDSYNSKV. The CDR3 coding sequence is TGTGCCACCTGGGACGGGCCTGGTTATTATAAGAAGCTCTTT. Protein product: CATWDGPGYYKKLF.

Many counts were recorded for this clone. This same CDR3 is encoded by further DNA sequences in the sample. The CDR3 region has the DNA TGTGCCTTGTGGGAGGTGCCGGGAGAGTTGGGCAAAAAAATCAAGGTATTT. Its translation: CALWEVPGELGKKIKVF. The rearrangement joins TRGV9 to TRGJP. The CDR3 contains 17 residues. V shed 0 bases and J 6 bases; nucleotides not matched to a gene: 5. Germline CDR1 GITISATS, CDR2 ISYDGTV (reference sequence).

This clone was recorded many times. The protein TCRdb lists belongs to a much larger clone and differs from this DNA's translation at residue 5, which points to a read error; the protein shown is made from the DNA. The chain joins TRGV8 to TRGJ1 or TRGJ2. Per germline, CDR1 VENAVY and CDR2 YDSYNSRV. With V trimmed by 4 bases and J by 4 bases, 4 bases remained unmatched. This CDR3 has 12 residues. Here the CDR3 reads CATWEPYYKKLF. CDR3 nucleotide sequence: TGTGCCACCTGGGAACCCTATTATAAGAAACTCTTT.

About this clone itself: With only one base between it and a far larger clone, this is likely a read error. Other DNA sequences in this sample translate to the same CDR3. Here the V gene is TRGV9, but the J gene went uncalled. The CDR3 loop spans 11 amino acids. Looked up from germline, CDR1 is GITISATS and CDR2 is ISYDGTV (reference sequence). The CDR3 protein is CALWEVGKKLF. CDR3 sequence (DNA): TGTGCCTTGTGGGAGGTTGGGAAGAAACTTTTT.

This clone was counted many times. A far larger clone is a single base away, which makes a read error likely. Distinct nucleotide sequences in the sample also encode this CDR3. The chain uses TRGV9 and TRGJ1 or TRGJ2. The CDR3 loop spans 13 amino acids. The germline gives CDR1 GITISATS, CDR2 ISYDGTV (reference sequence). CDR3 DNA: TGTGCCTTATGGGAGGTCTGTGGGGGCGGGAAACTCTTT. As protein: CALWEVCGGGKLF.

As for this clone: A far larger clone lies a single base away; this is likely a read error. The same CDR3 can be traced to other DNA sequences in this sample. The chain links TRGV2 to TRGJ1 or TRGJ2. The length of the CDR3 is 13 residues. Germline-derived CDR1 and CDR2 are EGSNGY and YDSYNSKV. The DNA for the CDR3 is TGCGCCACCTGGGACGGGCTTAGAAACGGGAAACTCTTT. This codes for CATWDGLRNGKLF.